This TCR beta chain was recovered during a study of early T cells in non-severe SARS-CoV-2 infection. The CDR3 loop spans 13 amino acids. CDR1 and CDR2 from the germline V gene are SEHNR and FQNEAQ (reference sequence). V lost 5 bases and J 9 bases, leaving 14 bases between the germline ends. TCRdb itself ran the 5' RACE reads through MiXCR, one entry per CDR3 protein. The sample lists 55,000 to 80,000 distinct CDR3 sequences, approximately 12% seen once, with less than 7% in the top ten. This clonotype was recorded at least ten times. The sequenced material came from whole blood. The chain couples TRBV7-9 to TRBJ2-1; D unclear. This clonotype was obtained from an adult who was a healthcare worker with PCR-confirmed SARS-CoV-2 infection or an uninfected control (not recorded which). The CDR3 is CASSDNWVTEQFF. The CDR3 DNA sequence: TGTGCCAGCAGCGATAATTGGGTCACTGAGCAGTTCTTC.